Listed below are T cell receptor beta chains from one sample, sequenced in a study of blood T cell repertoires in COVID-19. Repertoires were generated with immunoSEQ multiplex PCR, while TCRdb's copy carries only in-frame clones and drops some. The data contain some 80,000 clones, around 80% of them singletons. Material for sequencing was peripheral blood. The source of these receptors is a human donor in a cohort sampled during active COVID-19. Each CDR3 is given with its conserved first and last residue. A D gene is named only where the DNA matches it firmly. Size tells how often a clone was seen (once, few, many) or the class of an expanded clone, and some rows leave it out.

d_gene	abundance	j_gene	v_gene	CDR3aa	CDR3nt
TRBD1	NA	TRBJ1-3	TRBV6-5	CASIPGGSGNTIYF	TGTGCCAGCATCCCAGGGGGCTCTGGAAACACCATATATTTT
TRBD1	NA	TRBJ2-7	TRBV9	CASSPRQGPGVYEQYF	TGTGCCAGCAGCCCCCGACAGGGCCCAGGGGTCTACGAGCAGTACTTC
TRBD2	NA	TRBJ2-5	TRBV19	CASSIFKVAGIETQYF	TGTGCCAGTAGTATCTTTAAGGTAGCGGGGATAGAGACCCAGTACTTC
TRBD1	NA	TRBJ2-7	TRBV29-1	CSVDLTGAEQYF	TGCAGCGTTGATCTCACAGGGGCCGAGCAGTACTTC
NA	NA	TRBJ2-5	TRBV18	CASSPPQGRETQYF	TGTGCCAGCTCACCACCGCAGGGGCGAGAGACCCAGTACTTC
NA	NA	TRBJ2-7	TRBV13	CASSSFYVRGHHEQYF	TGTGCCAGCAGCTCCTTTTACGTCAGAGGGCACCACGAGCAGTACTTC
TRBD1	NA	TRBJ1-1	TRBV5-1	CASSAQGARAEAFF	TGCGCCAGCAGCGCTCAGGGGGCGCGCGCTGAAGCTTTCTTT
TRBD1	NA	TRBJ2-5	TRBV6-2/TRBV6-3	CASSYPTGTGYQETQYF	TGTGCCAGCAGTTACCCTACCGGGACAGGGTACCAAGAGACCCAGTACTTC
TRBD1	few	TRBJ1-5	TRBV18	CASSPSAQGYNQPQHF	TGTGCCAGCTCACCATCTGCACAGGGGTACAATCAGCCCCAGCATTTT
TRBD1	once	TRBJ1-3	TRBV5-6	CASSPMAGTVGNTIYF	TGTGCCAGCAGCCCCATGGCAGGGACAGTTGGAAACACCATATATTTT
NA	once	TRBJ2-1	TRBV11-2	CASSVPGSYYNEQFF	TGTGCCAGCAGCGTTCCGGGATCATACTACAATGAGCAGTTCTTC
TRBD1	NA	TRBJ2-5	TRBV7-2	CASSDRQGWGIQYF	TGTGCCAGCAGCGATCGACAGGGCTGGGGGATCCAGTACTTC
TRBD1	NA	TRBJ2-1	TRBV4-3	CASSQERTGGINEQFF	TGCGCCAGCAGCCAAGAGCGGACAGGGGGCATCAATGAGCAGTTCTTC
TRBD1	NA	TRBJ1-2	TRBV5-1	CASSLGRGQEYGYTF	TGCGCCAGCAGCTTGGGCAGGGGGCAAGAATATGGCTACACCTTC
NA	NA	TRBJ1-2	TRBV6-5	CASTAGGVYGYTF	TGTGCCAGCACCGCGGGGGGTGTCTATGGCTACACCTTC
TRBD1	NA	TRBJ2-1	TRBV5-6	CASSLRRTGFDEQFF	TGTGCCAGCAGCCTGAGGAGGACAGGGTTCGATGAGCAGTTCTTC
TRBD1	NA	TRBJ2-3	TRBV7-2	CASSSYGTGVTDTQYF	TGTGCCAGCAGCTCGTACGGGACAGGGGTCACAGATACGCAGTATTTT
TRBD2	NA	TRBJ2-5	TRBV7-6	CASSLVAGGSETQYF	TGTGCCAGCAGCTTAGTAGCGGGGGGCTCCGAGACCCAGTACTTC
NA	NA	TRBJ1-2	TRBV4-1	CASSQEAGRYGYTF	TGCGCCAGCAGCCAAGAAGCAGGGCGGTATGGCTACACCTTC
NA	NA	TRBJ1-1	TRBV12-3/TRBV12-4	CASSMQESGEAFF	TGTGCCAGCAGTATGCAAGAGTCCGGTGAAGCTTTCTTT
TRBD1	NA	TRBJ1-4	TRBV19	CASSSWDREGEKLFF	TGTGCCAGTAGTTCCTGGGACAGGGAAGGAGAAAAACTGTTTTTT
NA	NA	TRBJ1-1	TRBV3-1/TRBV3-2	CASSPPRSRNTEAFF	TGTGCCAGCAGCCCCCCAAGGAGCAGGAACACTGAAGCTTTCTTT
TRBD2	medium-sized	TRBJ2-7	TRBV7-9	CASSLAAGAYYEQYF	TGTGCCAGCAGCTTAGCAGCGGGGGCGTACTACGAGCAGTACTTC
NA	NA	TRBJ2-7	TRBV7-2	CASSLATRVEQYF	TGTGCCAGCAGCTTAGCGACCCGGGTCGAGCAGTACTTC
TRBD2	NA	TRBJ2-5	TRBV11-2	CASSLGSGGPQETQYF	TGTGCCAGCAGCTTGGGTAGCGGGGGGCCTCAAGAGACCCAGTACTTC
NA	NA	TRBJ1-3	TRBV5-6	CASSLVAFSGNTIYF	TGTGCCAGCAGCTTGGTAGCTTTCTCTGGAAACACCATATATTTT
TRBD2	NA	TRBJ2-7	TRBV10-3	CAIRNSGGALYEQYF	TGTGCCATCAGAAATAGCGGGGGGGCCCTCTACGAGCAGTACTTC
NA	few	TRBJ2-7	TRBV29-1	CSVRGPYEQYF	TGCAGCGTAAGGGGCCCCTACGAGCAGTACTTC
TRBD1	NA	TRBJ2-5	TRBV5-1	CASSQDREGETQYF	TGCGCCAGCAGCCAAGACAGGGAAGGAGAGACCCAGTACTTC
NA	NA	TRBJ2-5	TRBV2	CASSTDRSEQTQYF	TGTGCCAGCAGTACTGACCGGAGTGAGCAGACCCAGTACTTC
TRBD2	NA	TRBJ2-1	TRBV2	CASKREGEQFF	TGTGCCAGCAAACGGGAGGGTGAGCAGTTCTTC
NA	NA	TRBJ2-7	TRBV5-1	CASSPGDIEREQYF	TGCGCCAGCAGCCCTGGGGACATTGAGCGGGAGCAGTACTTC
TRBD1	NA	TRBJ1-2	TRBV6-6	CASSFQGARGGYTF	TGTGCCAGCAGTTTTCAGGGGGCGCGGGGTGGCTACACCTTC
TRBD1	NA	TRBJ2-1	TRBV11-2	CASSSLNYRGHEQFF	TGTGCCAGCAGCTCTCTTAACTACAGGGGACATGAGCAGTTCTTC
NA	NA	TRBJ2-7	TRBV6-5	CASSYSSGGPFYEQYF	TGTGCCAGCAGTTACTCTTCCGGGGGGCCCTTCTACGAGCAGTACTTC
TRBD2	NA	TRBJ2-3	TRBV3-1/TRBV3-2	CASSLGGAGTQYF	TGTGCCAGCAGCCTGGGCGGAGCGGGGACGCAGTATTTT
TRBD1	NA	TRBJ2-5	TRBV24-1	CATSDPDRGLYGETQYF	TGTGCCACCAGTGACCCGGACAGGGGCTTGTACGGTGAGACCCAGTACTTC
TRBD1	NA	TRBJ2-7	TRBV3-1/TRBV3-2	CASSQGAGGSYEQYF	TGTGCCAGCAGCCAAGGGGCAGGGGGCTCCTACGAGCAGTACTTC
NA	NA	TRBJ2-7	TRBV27	CASRPTYRVEQYF	TGTGCCAGCAGGCCTACCTACAGGGTCGAGCAGTACTTC
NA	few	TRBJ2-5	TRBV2	CASQLGTQYF	TGTGCCAGCCAACTAGGCACCCAGTACTTC
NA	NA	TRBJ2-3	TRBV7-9	CASSTPGTQGDTQYF	TGTGCCAGCAGCACCCCCGGGACTCAAGGGGATACGCAGTATTTT
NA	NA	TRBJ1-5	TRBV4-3	CASSQVWGGNSNQPQHF	TGCGCCAGCAGCCAAGTCTGGGGAGGCAATAGCAATCAGCCCCAGCATTTT
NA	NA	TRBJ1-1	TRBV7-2	CASSFSQQGPATEAFF	TGTGCCAGCAGTTTTAGCCAACAGGGACCCGCCACTGAAGCTTTCTTT
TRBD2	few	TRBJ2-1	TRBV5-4	CASSPAGGYNEQFF	TGTGCCAGCAGCCCCGCGGGGGGGTACAATGAGCAGTTCTTC
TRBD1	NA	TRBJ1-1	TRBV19	CASTRDRGLTEAFF	TGTGCCAGTACTAGGGACAGGGGGCTCACTGAAGCTTTCTTT
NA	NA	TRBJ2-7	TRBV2	CAIRLRREEQYF	TGTGCCATCCGACTGAGGCGGGAAGAGCAGTACTTC
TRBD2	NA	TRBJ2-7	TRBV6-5	CASSSPGEGTYEQYF	TGTGCCAGCAGTTCCCCGGGGGAGGGAACCTACGAGCAGTACTTC
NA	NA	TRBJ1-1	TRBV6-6	CASAGEVNTEAFF	TGTGCCAGCGCGGGGGAAGTGAACACTGAAGCTTTCTTT
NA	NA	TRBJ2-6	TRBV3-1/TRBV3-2	CASSQIRPPGANVLTF	TGTGCCAGCAGCCAAATCAGGCCACCTGGGGCCAACGTCCTGACTTTC